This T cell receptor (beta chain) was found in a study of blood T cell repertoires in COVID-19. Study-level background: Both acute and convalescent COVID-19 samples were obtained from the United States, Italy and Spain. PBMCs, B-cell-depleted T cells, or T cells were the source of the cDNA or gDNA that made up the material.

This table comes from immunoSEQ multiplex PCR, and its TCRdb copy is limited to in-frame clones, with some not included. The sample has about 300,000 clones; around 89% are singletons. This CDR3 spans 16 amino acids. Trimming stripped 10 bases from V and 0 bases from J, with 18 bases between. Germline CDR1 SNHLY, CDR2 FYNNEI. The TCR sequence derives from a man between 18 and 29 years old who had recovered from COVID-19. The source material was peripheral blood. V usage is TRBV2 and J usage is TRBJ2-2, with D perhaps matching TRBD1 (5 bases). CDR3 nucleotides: TGTGCCACGCCCAGCCCAGGGAATCCGAACACCGGGGAGCTGTTTTTT. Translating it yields CATPSPGNPNTGELFF. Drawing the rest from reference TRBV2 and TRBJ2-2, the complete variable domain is EPEVTQTPSHQVTQMGQEVILRCVPISNHLYFYWYRQILGQKVEFLVSFYNNEISEKSEIFDDQFSVERPDGSNFTLKIRSTKLEDSAMYFCATPSPGNPNTGELFFGEGSRLTVL.